A selection of T cell receptor beta chains follows, all from one sample in a study of blood T cells in healthy people across ages. One entry per CDR3 protein results from TCRdb running MiXCR on the 5' RACE reads. The sample yields hundreds of thousands of distinct CDR3 sequences, around two fifths seen once. Sequencing was carried out using blood. The receptors here all came from a man in his fifties or sixties in good health. CDR3s include the opening cysteine and the closing phenylalanine or tryptophan. The order of the fields is V gene, clone size, D gene, J gene, CDR3 protein, CDR3 DNA. D genes are given only for firm matches. Expanded clones get a size class; other rows say once, few or many, or leave the size out.

TRBV9,-,-,TRBJ2-7,CASSVEGAGSGGEQYF,TGTGCCAGCAGCGTAGAAGGGGCCGGGTCTGGGGGGGAGCAGTACTTC
TRBV20-1,-,-,TRBJ2-1,CSARDPYNEQFF,TGCAGTGCTAGAGATCCATACAATGAGCAGTTCTTC
TRBV21-1,few,-,TRBJ2-7,CASSDRRQLIYEQYF,TGTGCCAGCAGCGATCGAAGACAGTTGATCTACGAGCAGTACTTC
TRBV12-3/TRBV12-4,-,-,TRBJ1-4,CASSLNGSEKLFF,TGTGCCAGCAGTTTGAATGGGAGTGAAAAACTGTTTTTT
TRBV7-9,few,TRBD2,TRBJ2-3,CASREGLAADTQYF,TGTGCCAGCAGAGAAGGACTAGCCGCAGATACGCAGTATTTT
TRBV6-2/TRBV6-3,few,-,TRBJ2-7,CASRRQAVQYF,TGTGCCAGCAGGAGACAGGCCGTGCAGTACTTC
TRBV7-8,-,-,TRBJ1-5,CASSLFGTRHQPQHF,TGTGCCAGCAGCTTATTCGGGACAAGGCATCAGCCCCAGCATTTT
TRBV12-3/TRBV12-4,-,-,TRBJ2-7,CASRTGPYNEQYF,TGTGCCAGCCGCACAGGACCCTACAATGAGCAGTACTTC
TRBV5-1,once,-,TRBJ1-6,CASSPPQGSPLHF,TGCGCCAGCAGCCCACCTCAGGGTTCACCCCTCCACTTT
TRBV4-1,few,-,TRBJ2-7,CASSFLDGSSYEQYF,TGCGCCAGCAGTTTTTTGGACGGCAGCTCCTACGAGCAGTACTTC
TRBV19,few,-,TRBJ2-1,CASSVGRGDEQFF,TGTGCCAGTAGTGTGGGCAGGGGCGATGAGCAGTTCTTC
TRBV25-1,many,-,TRBJ2-5,CASSESAEQETQYF,TGTGCCAGCAGTGAATCGGCAGAACAAGAGACCCAGTACTTC
TRBV10-2,-,-,TRBJ2-7,CASSVRPDRSYEQYF,TGCGCCAGCAGTGTCCGCCCCGACCGATCCTACGAGCAGTACTTC
TRBV29-1,-,TRBD1,TRBJ1-1,CSVDGDRGTTEAFF,TGCAGCGTTGACGGGGACAGGGGAACCACTGAAGCTTTCTTT
TRBV5-1,-,TRBD2,TRBJ2-1,CASSLVSSGDAEQFF,TGCGCCAGCAGCTTGGTTTCTAGCGGGGACGCGGAGCAGTTCTTC
TRBV7-9,-,TRBD2,TRBJ2-1,CASSRTSGGHEQFF,TGTGCCAGCAGTCGAACTAGCGGGGGCCATGAGCAGTTCTTC
TRBV7-2,few,-,TRBJ1-5,CASSPDVYSNQPQHF,TGTGCCAGCAGCCCGGACGTATATAGCAATCAGCCCCAGCATTTT
TRBV29-1,few,TRBD2,TRBJ2-7,CSAGLAGGLGGEQYF,TGCAGCGCTGGACTAGCGGGGGGTTTAGGTGGCGAGCAGTACTTC